Sequencing of this T cell receptor (beta chain) was carried out in a study of response to subunit inactivated influenza vaccine. TCRdb re-derived calls from the RT-PCR reads in MiXCR, one entry per CDR3 protein. The table includes roughly 570,000 distinct CDR3 sequences, approximately 15% detected once. Findings of the study overall: With each seasonal influenza vaccination, the authors suggested, few new T cells are recruited.

Trimming left V 5 bases short and J 1 base short, with 14 bases between. The germline V gene encodes CDR1 MDHEN and CDR2 SYDVKM. This CDR3 has 15 residues. Concerning this clonotype: The antigen remains undetermined.

The chain uses TRBV28 and TRBJ1-1, with D uncertain. The starting material was PBMCs from blood, obtained 11 to 12 days after vaccination. The sequence was obtained from a man aged 50 or older who received an inactivated influenza vaccine. The chain's CDR3 is CASSHPRERNTEAFF. CDR3 in DNA: TGTGCCAGCAGTCACCCGAGGGAGAGGAACACTGAAGCTTTCTTT.